This note documents a single T cell receptor (beta chain) sequence. TCRdb keeps only in-frame clones here, not all; method: immunoSEQ multiplex PCR. The sample records tens of thousands of clones, around 84% being singletons. The data are from a study of blood T cell repertoires in COVID-19. Germline-derived CDR1 and CDR2 are MNHNS and SASEGT. Trimming removed 1 base from V and 6 bases from J, with 15 bases in between. The CDR3 consists of 16 residues. The rearrangement links TRBV6-1 to TRBJ2-2; TRBD1 is a possible D gene (6 bases). This receptor was taken from a woman older than 75 in a cohort sampled during active or convalescent COVID-19. Sequenced: peripheral blood. The CDR3 DNA reads as TGTGCCAGCAGTGAAGTATGGGGGCGAATATCCGGGGAGCTGTTTTTT. Residues: CASSEVWGRISGELFF.